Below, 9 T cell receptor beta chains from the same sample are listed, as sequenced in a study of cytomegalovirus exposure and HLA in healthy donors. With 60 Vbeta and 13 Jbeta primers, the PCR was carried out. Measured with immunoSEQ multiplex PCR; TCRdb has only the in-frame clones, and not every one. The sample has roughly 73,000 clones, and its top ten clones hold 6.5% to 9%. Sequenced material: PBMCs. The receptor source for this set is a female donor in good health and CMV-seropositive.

The CDR3 loop reads CASSSSGGDGVETQYF. CDR3 DNA sequence: TGCGCCAGCAGCTCTTCTGGCGGGGACGGTGTGGAGACCCAGTACTTC. V gene TRBV5-1 combines with J gene TRBJ2-5; TRBD2 might be the D (6 bases). The CDR3 covers 16 residues. Germline CDR1 is SGHRS and CDR2 is YFSETQ. The V end lost 3 bases, the J end lost 5 bases, and 20 bases lay between the germline ends.

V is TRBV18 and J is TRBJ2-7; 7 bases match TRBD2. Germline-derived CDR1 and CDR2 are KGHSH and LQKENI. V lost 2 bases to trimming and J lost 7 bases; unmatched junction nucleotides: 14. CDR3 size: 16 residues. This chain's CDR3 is CASSPVGGTTPGEQYF. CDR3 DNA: TGTGCCAGCTCACCAGTTGGAGGGACTACCCCGGGAGAGCAGTACTTC.

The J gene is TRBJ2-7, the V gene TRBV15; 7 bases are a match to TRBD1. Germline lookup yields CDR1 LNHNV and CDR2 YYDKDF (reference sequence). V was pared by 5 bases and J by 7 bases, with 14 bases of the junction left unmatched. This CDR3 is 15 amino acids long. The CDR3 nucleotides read TGTGCCACCAGCCAGTCCGGACAGGACCGTTGGGAGCAGTACTTC. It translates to CATSQSGQDRWEQYF.

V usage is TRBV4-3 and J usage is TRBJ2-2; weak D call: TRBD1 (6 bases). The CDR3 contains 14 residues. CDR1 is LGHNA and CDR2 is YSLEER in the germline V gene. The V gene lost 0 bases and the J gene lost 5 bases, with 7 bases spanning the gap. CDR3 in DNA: TGCGCCAGCAGCCAAGAGAGGGGGACCGGGGAGCTGTTTTTT. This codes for CASSQERGTGELFF.

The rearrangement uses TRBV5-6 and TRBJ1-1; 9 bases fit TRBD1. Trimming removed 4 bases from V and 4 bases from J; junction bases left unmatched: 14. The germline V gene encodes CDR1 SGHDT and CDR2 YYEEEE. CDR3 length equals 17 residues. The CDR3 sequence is CASSVSGTGFIGTEAFF. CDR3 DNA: TGTGCCAGCAGCGTTTCCGGGACAGGGTTTATCGGCACTGAAGCTTTCTTT.

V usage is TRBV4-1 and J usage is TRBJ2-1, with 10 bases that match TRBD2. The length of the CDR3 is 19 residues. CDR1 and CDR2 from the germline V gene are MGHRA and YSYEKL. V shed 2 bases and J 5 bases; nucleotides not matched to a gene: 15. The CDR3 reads CASSQSKVELAGGDNEQFF. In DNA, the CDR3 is TGCGCCAGCAGCCAATCTAAGGTGGAATTAGCGGGAGGTGACAATGAGCAGTTCTTC.

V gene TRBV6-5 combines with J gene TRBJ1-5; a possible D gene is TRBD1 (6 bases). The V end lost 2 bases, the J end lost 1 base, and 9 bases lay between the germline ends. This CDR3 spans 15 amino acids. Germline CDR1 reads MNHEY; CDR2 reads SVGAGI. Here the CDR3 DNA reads TGTGCCAGCAGTTACGGCAGGGGCAGCAATCAGCCCCAGCATTTT. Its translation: CASSYGRGSNQPQHF.

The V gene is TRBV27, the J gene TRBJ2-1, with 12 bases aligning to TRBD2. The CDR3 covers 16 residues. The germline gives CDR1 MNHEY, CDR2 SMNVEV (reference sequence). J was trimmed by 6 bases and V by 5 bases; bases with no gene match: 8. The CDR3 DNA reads TGTGCCAGCAGTCTCCCTCTAGCGGGAGGGACCAATGAGCAGTTCTTC. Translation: CASSLPLAGGTNEQFF.

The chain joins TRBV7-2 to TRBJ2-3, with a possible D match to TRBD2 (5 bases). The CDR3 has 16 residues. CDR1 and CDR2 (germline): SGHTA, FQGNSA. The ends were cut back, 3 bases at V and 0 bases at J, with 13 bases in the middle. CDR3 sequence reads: CASSFGWRTSTDTQYF. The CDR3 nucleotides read TGTGCCAGCAGCTTTGGATGGCGGACTAGCACAGATACGCAGTATTTT.